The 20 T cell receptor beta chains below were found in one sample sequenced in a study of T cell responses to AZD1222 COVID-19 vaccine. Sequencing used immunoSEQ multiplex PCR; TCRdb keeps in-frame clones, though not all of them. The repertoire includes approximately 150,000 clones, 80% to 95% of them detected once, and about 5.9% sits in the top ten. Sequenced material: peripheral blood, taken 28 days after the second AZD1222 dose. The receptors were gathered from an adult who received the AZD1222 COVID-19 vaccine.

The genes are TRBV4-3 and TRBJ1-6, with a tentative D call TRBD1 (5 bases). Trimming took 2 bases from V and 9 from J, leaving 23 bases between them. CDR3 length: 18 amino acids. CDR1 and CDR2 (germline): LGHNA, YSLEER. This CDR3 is CASSQTLGLGELLSPLHF. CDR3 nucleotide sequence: TGCGCCAGCAGCCAAACCCTGGGTTTGGGGGAATTACTTTCACCCCTCCACTTT.

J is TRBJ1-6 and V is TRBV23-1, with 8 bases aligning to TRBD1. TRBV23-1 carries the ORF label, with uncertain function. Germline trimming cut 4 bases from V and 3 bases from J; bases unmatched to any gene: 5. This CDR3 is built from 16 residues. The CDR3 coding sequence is TGCGCCAGCAGTCTCGCAGGGGGCTTCTATAATTCACCCCTCCACTTT. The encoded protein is CASSLAGGFYNSPLHF.

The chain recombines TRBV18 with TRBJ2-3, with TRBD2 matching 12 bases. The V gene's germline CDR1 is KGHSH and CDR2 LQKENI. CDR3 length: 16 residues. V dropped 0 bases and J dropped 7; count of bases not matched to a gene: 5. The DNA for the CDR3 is TGTGCCAGCTCACCACCAGGCCTAGCGGGAGGGCATACGCAGTATTTT. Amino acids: CASSPPGLAGGHTQYF.

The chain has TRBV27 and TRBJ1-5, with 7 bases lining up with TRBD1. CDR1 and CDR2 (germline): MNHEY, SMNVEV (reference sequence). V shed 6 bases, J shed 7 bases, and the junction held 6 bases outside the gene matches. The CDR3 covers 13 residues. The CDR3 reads CASRPTGAQPQHF. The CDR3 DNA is TGTGCCAGCAGACCCACAGGGGCCCAGCCCCAGCATTTT.

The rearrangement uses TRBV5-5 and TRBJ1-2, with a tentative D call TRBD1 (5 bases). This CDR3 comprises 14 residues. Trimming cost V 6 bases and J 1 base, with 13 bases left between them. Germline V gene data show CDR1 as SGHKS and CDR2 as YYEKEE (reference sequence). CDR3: CASTPAGINYGYTF. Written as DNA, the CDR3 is TGTGCCAGCACCCCGGCAGGGATTAACTATGGCTACACCTTC.

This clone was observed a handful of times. Written as DNA, the CDR3 is TGTGCCATCCGGAGAGGAGATAATTCACCCCTCCACTTT. It specifies CAIRRGDNSPLHF. The V and J genes are TRBV10-3 and TRBJ1-6; D ambiguous. V was cut by 8 bases and J by 5 bases, with 10 bases left in between. This CDR3 contains 13 residues. Germline lookup yields CDR1 ENHRY and CDR2 SYGVKD.

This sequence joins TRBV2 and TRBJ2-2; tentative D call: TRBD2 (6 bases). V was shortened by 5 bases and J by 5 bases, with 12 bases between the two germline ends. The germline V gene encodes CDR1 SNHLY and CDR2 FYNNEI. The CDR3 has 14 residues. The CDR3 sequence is CASSFGTQTGELFF. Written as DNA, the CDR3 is TGTGCCAGCAGTTTCGGGACTCAAACCGGGGAGCTGTTTTTT.

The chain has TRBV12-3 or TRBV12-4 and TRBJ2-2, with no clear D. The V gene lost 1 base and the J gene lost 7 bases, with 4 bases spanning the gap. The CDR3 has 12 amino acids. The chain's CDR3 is CASSLEVGELFF. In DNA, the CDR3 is TGTGCCAGCAGTTTAGAGGTCGGGGAGCTGTTTTTT.

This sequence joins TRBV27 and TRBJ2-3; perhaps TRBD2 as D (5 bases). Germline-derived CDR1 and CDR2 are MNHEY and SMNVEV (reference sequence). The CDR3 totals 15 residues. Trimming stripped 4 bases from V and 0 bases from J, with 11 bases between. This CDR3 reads CASSSRTPSTDTQYF. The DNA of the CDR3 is TGTGCCAGCAGTTCTCGGACTCCTAGCACAGATACGCAGTATTTT.

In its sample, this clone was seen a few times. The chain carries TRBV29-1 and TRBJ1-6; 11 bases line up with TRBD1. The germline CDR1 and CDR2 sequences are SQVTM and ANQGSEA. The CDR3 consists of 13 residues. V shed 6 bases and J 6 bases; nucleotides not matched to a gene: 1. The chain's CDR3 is CSVGTGGNSPLHF. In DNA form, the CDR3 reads TGCAGCGTGGGGACAGGGGGTAATTCACCCCTCCACTTT. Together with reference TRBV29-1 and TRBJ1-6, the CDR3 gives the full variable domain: SAVISQKPSRDICQRGTSLTIQCQVDSQVTMMFWYRQQPGQSLTLIATANQGSEATYESGFVIDKFPISRPNLTFSTLTVSNMSPEDSSIYLCSVGTGGNSPLHFGNGTRLTVT.

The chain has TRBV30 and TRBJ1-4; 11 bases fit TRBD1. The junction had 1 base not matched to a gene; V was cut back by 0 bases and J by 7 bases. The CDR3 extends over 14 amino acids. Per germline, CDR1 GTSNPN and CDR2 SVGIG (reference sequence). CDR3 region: CAWSVGTGGEKLFF. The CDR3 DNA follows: TGTGCCTGGAGTGTAGGGACAGGGGGTGAAAAACTGTTTTTT.

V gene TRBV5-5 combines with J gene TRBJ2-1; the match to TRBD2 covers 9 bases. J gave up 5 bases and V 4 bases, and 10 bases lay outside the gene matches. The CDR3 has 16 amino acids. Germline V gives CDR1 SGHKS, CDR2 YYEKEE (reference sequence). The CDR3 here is CASSGTLAGVNNEQFF. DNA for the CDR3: TGTGCCAGCAGCGGAACCTTAGCGGGAGTGAACAATGAGCAGTTCTTC.

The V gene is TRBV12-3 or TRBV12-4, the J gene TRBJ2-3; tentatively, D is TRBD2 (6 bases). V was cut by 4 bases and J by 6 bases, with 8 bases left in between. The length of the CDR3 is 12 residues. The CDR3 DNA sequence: TGTGCCAGCAGTTCGCTAGCGGATACGCAGTATTTT. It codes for CASSSLADTQYF.

In DNA, the CDR3 is TGTGCCAGCAGTTTCCAGGGCGATAATGAAAAACTGTTTTTT. As protein: CASSFQGDNEKLFF. The chain joins TRBV27 to TRBJ1-4, with D possibly being TRBD1 (5 bases). Germline lookup yields CDR1 MNHEY and CDR2 SMNVEV (reference sequence). Trimming pared 3 bases from V and 4 bases from J, leaving 9 bases between. CDR3 length equals 14 residues.

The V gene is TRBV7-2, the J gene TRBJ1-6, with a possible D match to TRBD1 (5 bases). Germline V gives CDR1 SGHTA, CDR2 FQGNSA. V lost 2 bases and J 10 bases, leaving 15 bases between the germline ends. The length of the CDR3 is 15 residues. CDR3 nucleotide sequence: TGTGCCAGCAGCTTATCAATCGGGGGGAAATCACCCCTCCACTTT. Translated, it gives CASSLSIGGKSPLHF.

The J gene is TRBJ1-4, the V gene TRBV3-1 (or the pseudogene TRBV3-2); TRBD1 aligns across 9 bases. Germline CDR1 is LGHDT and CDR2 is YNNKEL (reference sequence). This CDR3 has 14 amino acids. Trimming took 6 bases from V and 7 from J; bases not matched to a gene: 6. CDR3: CASSLTGGVEKLFF. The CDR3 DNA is TGTGCCAGCAGTCTAACAGGGGGCGTTGAAAAACTGTTTTTT.

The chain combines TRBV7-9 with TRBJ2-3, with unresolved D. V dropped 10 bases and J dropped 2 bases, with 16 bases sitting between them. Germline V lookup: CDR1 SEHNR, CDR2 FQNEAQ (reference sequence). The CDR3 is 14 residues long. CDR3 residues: CAITDDGTTDTQYF. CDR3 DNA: TGTGCCATCACAGACGACGGAACCACAGATACGCAGTATTTT.

In nucleotides, the CDR3 is TGTGCCATCAGTCCGGGACAGGGTACGGAGACCCAGTACTTC. Translation gives CAISPGQGTETQYF. The chain carries TRBV10-3 and TRBJ2-5, with TRBD1 matching 9 bases. With 5 bases clipped from V and 5 bases from J, the junction kept 6 bases outside the gene matches. Per germline, CDR1 ENHRY and CDR2 SYGVKD. The CDR3 runs 14 residues.

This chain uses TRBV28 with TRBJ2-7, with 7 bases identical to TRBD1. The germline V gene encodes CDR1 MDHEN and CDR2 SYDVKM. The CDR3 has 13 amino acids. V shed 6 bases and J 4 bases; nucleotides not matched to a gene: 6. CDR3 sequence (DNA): TGTGCCAGCAGCCCCGGACAGGTGTACGAGCAGTACTTC. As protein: CASSPGQVYEQYF. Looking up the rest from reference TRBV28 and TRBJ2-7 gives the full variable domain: DVKVTQSSRYLVKRTGEKVFLECVQDMDHENMFWYRQDPGLGLRLIYFSYDVKMKEKGDIPEGYSVSREKKERFSLILESASTNQTSMYLCASSPGQVYEQYFGPGTRLTVT.

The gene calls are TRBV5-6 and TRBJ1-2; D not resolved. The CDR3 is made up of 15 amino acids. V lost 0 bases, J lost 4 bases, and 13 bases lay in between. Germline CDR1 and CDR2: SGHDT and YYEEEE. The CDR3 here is CASSLDVSEVYGYTF. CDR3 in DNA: TGTGCCAGCAGCTTGGATGTTTCCGAGGTCTATGGCTACACCTTC.